This entry features one T cell receptor beta chain sequence. The target antigen is unknown. With 5 bases removed from V and 5 bases from J, the gap between germline ends came to 10 bases. Germline CDR1 reads MNHEY; CDR2 reads SMNVEV (reference sequence). The CDR3 sequence is 13 residues long. Amplification used 60 Vbeta primers and 13 Jbeta primers. This table comes from immunoSEQ multiplex PCR, and its TCRdb copy is limited to in-frame clones, with some not included. The sample holds approximately 100,000 clones, around 84% seen once. The data derive from a study of cytomegalovirus exposure and HLA in healthy donors. Regarding the study as a whole: There were some V segments, including TRBV6-2 and TRBV6-3, excluded as indistinguishable. Versus the approximately 720-donor mean, an Asian-associated ancestry cluster reportedly showed fewer N-insertions in a later analysis. The dataset shows that most TCR sequences were rare, while some public TCRs occurred in many donors. When analyzed later, a missense DCLRE1C variant was found to be linked to TCR beta V- and J-gene trimming.

V usage is TRBV27 and J usage is TRBJ1-5, with unresolved D. This receptor was obtained from a young man in good health and CMV-seronegative. Sequencing was performed on PBMCs. The CDR3 sequence: CASSPTGYQPQHF. In DNA form, the CDR3 reads TGTGCCAGCAGTCCTACGGGTTATCAGCCCCAGCATTTT.